This entry is about one TCR beta chain. This record belongs to a study of blood T cell repertoires in COVID-19. Background on the study: Sources were T cells, B-cell-depleted T cells, or PBMCs; the material itself was cDNA or gDNA.

The CDR3 spans 17 residues. Germline loops: CDR1 MGHRA, CDR2 YSYEKL. V was cut by 1 base and J by 0 bases, with 13 bases left in between. Original processing methods: Amplified reference gene primers provided the basis for estimating nucleated cell counts. TCRdb's table, derived via immunoSEQ multiplex PCR, lists solely in-frame clones and lacks some. V and J calls and clone size are those listed in that table; D and trimming were worked out from the DNA. Of roughly 250,000 clones in the sample, 81% are singletons; the top ten hold 2.5% to 3.5%. The J gene is TRBJ1-3, the V gene TRBV4-1; weak D call: TRBD1 (5 bases). The TCR originated in an older woman with active or convalescent COVID-19. The sample taken for sequencing was peripheral blood. The CDR3 here is CASSQALAGPSGNTIYF. The DNA for the CDR3 is TGCGCCAGCAGCCAAGCATTGGCAGGGCCCTCTGGAAACACCATATATTTT.